Sequencing of this TCR beta chain was carried out in a study of control samples from healthy donors and cancer patients. Libraries were prepared by immunoSEQ multiplex PCR; TCRdb keeps only in-frame clonotypes and omits some of them. The table has 90,000 to 120,000 clones, 70% to 85% seen once. The length of the CDR3 is 15 residues. With 3 bases removed from V and 8 bases from J, the gap between germline ends came to 19 bases. CDR1 and CDR2 from the germline V gene are SGHVS and FQNEAQ. What was sequenced was blood. The chain combines TRBV7-8 with TRBJ1-2; tentatively, D is TRBD1 (6 bases). This TCR was sampled from a man aged 18 to 29 in good health. CDR3 coding DNA: TGTGCCAGCAGCTTCTCAGGGGATTCCGCAGGGGGCTACACCTTC. Its translation is CASSFSGDSAGGYTF.